What follows are 18 T cell receptor beta chains derived from one specimen sequenced in a study of T-cell memory formation after mild COVID-19. TCRdb reanalysed the 5' RACE reads using MiXCR and keeps one entry per CDR3 protein. Among roughly 610,000 distinct CDR3 sequences, around 16% were seen once, and the ten largest hold about 8.6%. Sequencing used PBMCs or a T cell subset sorted from them (not recorded which). The origin of the receptors is an adult woman who had mild COVID-19 (a few samples of this study predate the infection). Cell type and time point are not known.

This chain connects TRBV7-9 to TRBJ2-3; a weak D match, TRBD2 (5 bases). This CDR3 has 10 amino acids. With 6 bases removed from V and 13 bases from J, the gap between germline ends came to 11 bases. From germline, CDR1 is SEHNR and CDR2 FQNEAQ (reference sequence). The CDR3 DNA reads TGTGCCAGCAGTGATACCGGGAAGTATTTT. It translates to CASSDTGKYF.

The table lists this clonotype with a few counts. The chain combines TRBV7-9 with TRBJ1-1; TRBD1 matches at 7 bases. The CDR3 has 12 residues. Germline V gene sequence: CDR1 SEHNR, CDR2 FQNEAQ (reference sequence). V was pared by 9 bases and J by 3 bases, with 4 bases of the junction left unmatched. The CDR3 here is CASQGDHTEAFF. CDR3 DNA sequence: TGTGCCAGTCAGGGGGATCACACTGAAGCTTTCTTT.

This clonotype was recorded a few times. The V gene is TRBV15, the J gene TRBJ1-2, with unresolved D. The CDR3 loop spans 12 amino acids. CDR1 is LNHNV and CDR2 is YYDKDF in the germline V gene (reference sequence). The V end lost 6 bases, the J end lost 2 bases, and 7 bases lay between the germline ends. Here the CDR3 DNA reads TGTGCCACCAGTATAGGAAACTATGGCTACACCTTC. Amino acids: CATSIGNYGYTF.

This clonotype was detected only a few times. The genes are TRBV4-3 and TRBJ2-1, with 7 bases identical to TRBD2. Per the germline V gene, CDR1 is LGHNA and CDR2 is YSLEER. This CDR3 is 13 amino acids long. V was clipped by 0 bases and J by 10 bases; unmatched bases: 3. As DNA, the CDR3 is TGCGCCAGCAGCCAAGAGCGGGAGTACGAGCAGTTCTTC. It encodes CASSQEREYEQFF.

This rearrangement joins TRBV11-2 to TRBJ2-2, with D possibly being TRBD2 (5 bases). Germline CDR1 is SGHAT and CDR2 is FQNNGV. Trimming left V 6 bases short and J 1 base short, with 9 bases between. The CDR3 has 14 amino acids. CDR3 coding DNA: TGTGCCAGCAGACTCGGGATGAACACCGGGGAGCTGTTTTTT. The encoded protein is CASRLGMNTGELFF.

This chain joins TRBV12-3 or TRBV12-4 and TRBJ2-3; D gene uncertain. Trimming left V 3 bases short and J 1 base short, with 8 bases between. The CDR3 is made up of 14 amino acids. The DNA of the CDR3 is TGTGCCAGCAGTTTCGCGGCAGGCACAGATACGCAGTATTTT. Encoded protein: CASSFAAGTDTQYF.

The J gene is TRBJ2-7, the V gene TRBV5-1; a possible D gene is TRBD1 (6 bases). Looked up from germline, CDR1 is SGHRS and CDR2 is YFSETQ. The CDR3 is 14 residues long. Trimming took off 1 base at V and 0 bases at J, with 8 bases between the two ends. The DNA for the CDR3 is TGCGCCAGCAGCTTGACACAGGGCTCCTACGAGCAGTACTTC. It is translated as CASSLTQGSYEQYF.

This clonotype occurred a few times. The J gene is TRBJ1-5, the V gene TRBV7-9, with a tentative D call TRBD1 (5 bases). Germline values: CDR1 SEHNR, CDR2 FQNEAQ (reference sequence). The germline V and J ends were trimmed by 6 bases and 0 bases, with 9 bases remaining between them. This CDR3 comprises 14 residues. CDR3 coding DNA: TGTGCCAGCAGTGACAGCCCTAGCAATCAGCCCCAGCATTTT. This translates into CASSDSPSNQPQHF.

This clonotype was detected only a few times. V is TRBV9 and J is TRBJ2-2, with D perhaps TRBD1 or TRBD2 (5 bases each). Germline lookup yields CDR1 SGDLS and CDR2 YYNGEE. The length of the CDR3 is 15 residues. Trimming pared 0 bases from V and 0 bases from J, leaving 6 bases between. The CDR3 DNA reads TGTGCCAGCAGCGTAGCGGGGCCGAACACCGGGGAGCTGTTTTTT. The encoded protein is CASSVAGPNTGELFF.

V and J are TRBV20-1 and TRBJ2-7, with D uncertain. This CDR3 region has 15 residues. Trimming took off 1 base at V and 6 bases at J, with 19 bases between the two ends. Germline V lookup: CDR1 DFQATT, CDR2 SNEGSKA (reference sequence). CDR3 protein: CSARGPGRTPGEQYF. The CDR3 DNA reads as TGCAGTGCTAGAGGGCCAGGACGTACTCCTGGCGAGCAGTACTTC.

This clonotype came up a few times. The V and J genes are TRBV2 and TRBJ2-2; 10 nucleotides agree with TRBD2. The length of the CDR3 is 14 residues. V shed 7 bases and J 4 bases; nucleotides not matched to a gene: 3. Germline CDR1 SNHLY, CDR2 FYNNEI. CDR3 region: CASNSGGATGELFF. Here the CDR3 DNA reads TGTGCCAGCAACAGCGGGGGGGCCACCGGGGAGCTGTTTTTT.

This clonotype was observed a few times. V is TRBV4-2 and J is TRBJ2-5; 10 bases align to TRBD1. Germline loops: CDR1 LGHNA, CDR2 YNFKEQ. The CDR3 is 15 residues long. J gave up 4 bases and V 3 bases, and 5 bases lay outside the gene matches. Here the CDR3 reads CASSHTTGGGETQYF. CDR3 sequence (DNA): TGTGCCAGCAGCCACACGACAGGGGGCGGAGAGACCCAGTACTTC.

This clonotype has only a few counts. The J gene is TRBJ2-7, the V gene TRBV5-1, with 10 bases that match TRBD2. Germline V gene data show CDR1 as SGHRS and CDR2 as YFSETQ. With V trimmed by 0 bases and J by 5 bases, 5 bases remained unmatched. This CDR3 has 15 residues. The CDR3 nucleotides read TGCGCCAGCAGCTTGGAGCGGGAGGGCCTGGACGAGCAGTACTTC. Amino acids: CASSLEREGLDEQYF.

This clonotype occurred a few times. V gene TRBV5-1 combines with J gene TRBJ2-3; 10 positions agree with TRBD2. Germline CDR1 and CDR2: SGHRS and YFSETQ. The CDR3 contains 15 residues. V dropped 2 bases and J dropped 2; count of bases not matched to a gene: 2. In DNA, the CDR3 is TGCGCCAGCAGCTTTGGACTAGCGGACACAGATACGCAGTATTTT. This codes for CASSFGLADTDTQYF.

The chain is built from TRBV6-1 and TRBJ2-1; no reliable D call. Trimming pared 7 bases from V and 0 bases from J, leaving 10 bases between. The CDR3 extends over 14 amino acids. The germline gives CDR1 MNHNS, CDR2 SASEGT. CDR3 residues: CASTLPDSYNEQFF. The CDR3 nucleotides are TGTGCCAGCACCCTACCCGACTCCTACAATGAGCAGTTCTTC.

This clonotype was observed at least ten times. The V gene is TRBV6-1, the J gene TRBJ2-5; possible D gene TRBD1, 6 bases. Germline CDR1 and CDR2: MNHNS and SASEGT. The V end lost 0 bases, the J end lost 2 bases, and 10 bases lay between the germline ends. The CDR3 contains 15 residues. The CDR3 loop reads CASSEATGRQETQYF. CDR3 nucleotides: TGTGCCAGCAGTGAAGCCACAGGGAGACAAGAGACCCAGTACTTC.

This clonotype occurred a few times. This rearrangement joins TRBV20-1 to TRBJ2-7, with 9 bases identical to TRBD1. Per the germline V gene, CDR1 is DFQATT and CDR2 is SNEGSKA (reference sequence). After removal of 0 bases from V and 1 base from J, the junction contained 7 bases not matched to a gene. This CDR3 is built from 16 residues. CDR3 sequence reads: CSARDTGQGRSYEQYF. CDR3 DNA sequence: TGCAGTGCTAGAGATACGGGACAGGGTAGGTCCTACGAGCAGTACTTC.

The chain couples TRBV4-3 to TRBJ2-7, with D possibly TRBD2 on 6 matching bases. Germline lookup yields CDR1 LGHNA and CDR2 YSLEER. The V gene lost 0 bases and the J gene lost 2 bases, with 8 bases spanning the gap. This CDR3 is built from 14 residues. Here the CDR3 reads CASSQDLAAYEQYF. CDR3 nucleotides: TGCGCCAGCAGCCAAGATTTAGCGGCCTACGAGCAGTACTTC.